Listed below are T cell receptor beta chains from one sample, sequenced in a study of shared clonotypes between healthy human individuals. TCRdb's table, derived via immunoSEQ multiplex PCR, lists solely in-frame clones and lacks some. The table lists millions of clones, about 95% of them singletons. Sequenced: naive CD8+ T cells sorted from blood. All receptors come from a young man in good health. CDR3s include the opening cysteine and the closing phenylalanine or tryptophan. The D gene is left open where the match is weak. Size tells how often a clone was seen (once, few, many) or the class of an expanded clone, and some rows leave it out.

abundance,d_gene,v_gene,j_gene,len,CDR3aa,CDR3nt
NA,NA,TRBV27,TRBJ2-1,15,CASSFGGWAYNEQFF,TGTGCCAGCAGTTTCGGCGGTTGGGCATACAATGAGCAGTTCTTC
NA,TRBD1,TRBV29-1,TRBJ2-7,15,CSVEDGAGGVYEQYF,TGCAGCGTTGAAGATGGAGCAGGGGGCGTCTACGAGCAGTACTTC
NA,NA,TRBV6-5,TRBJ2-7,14,CASSPSGPIYEQYF,TGTGCCAGCAGCCCCTCCGGGCCCATCTACGAGCAGTACTTC
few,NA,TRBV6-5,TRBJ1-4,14,CASSPPGTNEKLFF,TGTGCCAGCAGCCCCCCGGGCACTAATGAAAAACTGTTTTTT
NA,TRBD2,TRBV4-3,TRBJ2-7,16,CASSQERASGAYEQYF,TGCGCCAGCAGCCAAGAAAGGGCTAGCGGCGCCTACGAGCAGTACTTC
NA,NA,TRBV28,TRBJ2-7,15,CASSLSLTRPYEQYF,TGTGCCAGCAGTTTGAGCCTAACAAGGCCCTACGAGCAGTACTTC
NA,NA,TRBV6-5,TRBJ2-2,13,CASSYEGAGELFF,TGTGCCAGCAGTTACGAGGGTGCCGGGGAGCTGTTTTTT
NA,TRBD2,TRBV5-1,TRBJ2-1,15,CASSVTSGSYNEQFF,TGCGCCAGCAGCGTGACTAGCGGGAGTTACAATGAGCAGTTCTTC
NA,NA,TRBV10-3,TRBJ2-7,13,CAISEKGNYEQYF,TGTGCCATCAGTGAGAAGGGCAACTACGAGCAGTACTTC
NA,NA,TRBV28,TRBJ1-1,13,CASSSQLGTEAFF,TGTGCCAGCAGTTCACAGTTAGGGACTGAAGCTTTCTTT
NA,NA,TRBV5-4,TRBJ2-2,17,CASSFYGWERSTGELFF,TGTGCCAGCAGCTTCTACGGATGGGAGAGATCCACCGGGGAGCTGTTTTTT
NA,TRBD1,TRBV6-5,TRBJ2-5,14,CASSYDRDQETQYF,TGTGCCAGCAGTTACGACAGGGACCAAGAGACCCAGTACTTC
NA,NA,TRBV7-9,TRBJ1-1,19,CASSSFKGGYGGGNTEAFF,TGTGCCAGCAGCTCATTTAAAGGGGGGTATGGCGGAGGGAACACTGAAGCTTTCTTT
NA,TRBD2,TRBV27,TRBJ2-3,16,CASSLQLAGVSDTQYF,TGTGCCAGCAGTTTGCAGCTAGCGGGAGTATCAGATACGCAGTATTTT
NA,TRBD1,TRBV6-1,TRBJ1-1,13,CASSDVDRFEAFF,TGTGCCAGCAGTGACGTGGACAGGTTTGAAGCTTTCTTT
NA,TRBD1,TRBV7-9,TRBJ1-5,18,CASSYRQGASGSVQPQHF,TGTGCCAGCAGCTACCGACAGGGGGCTAGCGGCTCTGTTCAGCCCCAGCATTTT
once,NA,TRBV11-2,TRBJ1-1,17,CASSLYPTDAKNTEAFF,TGTGCCAGCAGCTTATACCCGACGGACGCCAAGAACACTGAAGCTTTCTTT
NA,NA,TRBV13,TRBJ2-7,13,CASSLTQGYEQYF,TGTGCCAGCAGCTTAACACAGGGCTACGAGCAGTACTTC
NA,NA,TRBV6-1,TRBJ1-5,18,CASSEALRTSLGNQPQHF,TGTGCCAGCAGTGAAGCGCTTCGGACTTCTCTTGGCAATCAGCCCCAGCATTTT
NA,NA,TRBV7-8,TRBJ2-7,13,CASSLGNSYEQYF,TGTGCCAGCAGCTTGGGAAACTCCTACGAGCAGTACTTC
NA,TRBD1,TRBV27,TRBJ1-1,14,CASSLRGPGTEAFF,TGTGCCAGCAGTTTAAGGGGGCCGGGCACTGAAGCTTTCTTT
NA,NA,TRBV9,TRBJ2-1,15,CASSPPTPPYNEQFF,TGTGCCAGCAGCCCACCCACGCCTCCCTACAATGAGCAGTTCTTC
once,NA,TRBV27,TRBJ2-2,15,CASSLWGALTGELFF,TGTGCCAGCAGTTTATGGGGGGCCTTAACCGGGGAGCTGTTTTTT
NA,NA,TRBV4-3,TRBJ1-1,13,CASSQTGRTEAFF,TGCGCCAGCAGCCAAACGGGGCGCACTGAAGCTTTCTTT
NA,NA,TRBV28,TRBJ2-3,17,CASSPGGLPTSTDTQYF,TGTGCCAGCAGCCCCGGTGGTCTCCCGACTAGCACAGATACGCAGTATTTT
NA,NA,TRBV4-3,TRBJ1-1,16,CASSQVYGGQGTEAFF,TGCGCCAGCAGCCAAGTTTATGGGGGTCAGGGCACTGAAGCTTTCTTT
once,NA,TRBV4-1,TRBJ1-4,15,CASSQVGQSNEKLFF,TGCGCCAGCAGCCAAGTAGGACAGAGTAATGAAAAACTGTTTTTT
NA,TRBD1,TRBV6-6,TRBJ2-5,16,CASSLRQGGLQETQYF,TGTGCCAGCAGTTTACGACAGGGGGGACTCCAAGAGACCCAGTACTTC
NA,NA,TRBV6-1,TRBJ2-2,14,CASSETQLSGELFF,TGTGCCAGCAGTGAAACCCAGCTGAGCGGGGAGCTGTTTTTT
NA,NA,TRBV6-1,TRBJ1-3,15,CASSDFRDSGNTIYF,TGTGCCAGCAGTGACTTCAGGGACTCTGGAAACACCATATATTTT
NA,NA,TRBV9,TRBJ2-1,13,CASSVEVFSEQFF,TGTGCCAGCAGCGTAGAGGTTTTTAGTGAGCAGTTCTTC
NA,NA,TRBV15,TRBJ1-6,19,CATSRDLLALSSYNSPLHF,TGTGCCACCAGCAGAGACCTGCTAGCCCTGAGCTCCTATAATTCACCCCTCCACTTT
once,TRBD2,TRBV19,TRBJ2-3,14,CASTTSGSADTQYF,TGTGCCAGTACCACTAGCGGGAGTGCAGATACGCAGTATTTT
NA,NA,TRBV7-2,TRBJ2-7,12,CASSRFSYEQYF,TGTGCCAGCAGCCGCTTCTCCTACGAGCAGTACTTC
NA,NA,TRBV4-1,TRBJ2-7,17,CASSQDSFQSKTYEQYF,TGCGCCAGCAGCCAAGATTCATTCCAGTCAAAAACCTACGAGCAGTACTTC
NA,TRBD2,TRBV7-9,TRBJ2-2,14,CASGQAGSTGELFF,TGTGCCAGCGGGCAAGCGGGGAGCACCGGGGAGCTGTTTTTT
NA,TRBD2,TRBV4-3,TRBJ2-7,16,CASSPGVASGIWEQYF,TGCGCCAGCAGCCCGGGGGTGGCTAGCGGGATCTGGGAGCAGTACTTC
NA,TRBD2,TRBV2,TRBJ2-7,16,CASSVRGGSFAYEQYF,TGTGCCAGCAGTGTCCGCGGGGGGAGTTTCGCCTACGAGCAGTACTTC
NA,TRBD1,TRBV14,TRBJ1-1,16,CASSPWDRGLNTEAFF,TGTGCCAGCAGCCCGTGGGACAGGGGCTTGAACACTGAAGCTTTCTTT
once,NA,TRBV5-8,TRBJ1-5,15,CASSLAGFGNQPQHF,TGTGCCAGCAGCTTGGCTGGGTTTGGCAATCAGCCCCAGCATTTT
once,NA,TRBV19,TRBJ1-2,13,CASSPQGYYGYTF,TGTGCCAGTAGTCCCCAGGGCTACTATGGCTACACCTTC
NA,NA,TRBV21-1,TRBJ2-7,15,CASSATGVKGYEQYF,TGTGCCAGCAGCGCTACAGGGGTAAAGGGTTACGAGCAGTACTTC
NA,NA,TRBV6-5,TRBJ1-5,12,CASKAGVQPQHF,TGTGCCAGCAAGGCTGGAGTACAGCCCCAGCATTTT
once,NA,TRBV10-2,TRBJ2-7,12,CATVAGNHEQYF,TGCGCCACCGTCGCAGGGAACCACGAGCAGTACTTC
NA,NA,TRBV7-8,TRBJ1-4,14,CASSLLRTNEKLFF,TGTGCCAGCAGCTTACTCCGGACTAATGAAAAACTGTTTTTT
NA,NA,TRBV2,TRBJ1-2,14,CASIPTDTNYGYTF,TGTGCCAGCATTCCGACGGATACTAACTATGGCTACACCTTC
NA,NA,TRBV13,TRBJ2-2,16,CASSLLTVGGTGELFF,TGTGCCAGCAGCTTATTAACGGTCGGGGGAACCGGGGAGCTGTTTTTT
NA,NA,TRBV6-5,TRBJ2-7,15,CASSSLTGRVYEQYF,TGTGCCAGCAGTTCATTGACAGGGAGGGTCTACGAGCAGTACTTC
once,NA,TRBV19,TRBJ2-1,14,CASSIDSIYNEQFF,TGTGCCAGTAGTATTGACTCCATCTACAATGAGCAGTTCTTC
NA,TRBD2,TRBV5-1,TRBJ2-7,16,CASSYRTSGLPYEQYF,TGCGCCAGCAGCTACCGGACTAGCGGGTTACCCTACGAGCAGTACTTC
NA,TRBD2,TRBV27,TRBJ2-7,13,CATSGGGPYEQYF,TGTGCCACCTCCGGGGGGGGCCCCTACGAGCAGTACTTC
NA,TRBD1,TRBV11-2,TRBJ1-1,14,CASTDRGGYAEAFF,TGTGCCAGCACCGACAGGGGGGGTTATGCTGAAGCTTTCTTT
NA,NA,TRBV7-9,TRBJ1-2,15,CASSLADPYINGYTF,TGTGCCAGCAGCTTAGCAGATCCCTATATCAATGGCTACACCTTC
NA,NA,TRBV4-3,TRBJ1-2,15,CASSPRDLGSYGYTF,TGCGCCAGCAGCCCAAGAGATTTAGGCAGCTATGGCTACACCTTC
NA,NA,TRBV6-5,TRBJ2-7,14,CASSYSLQVYEQYF,TGTGCCAGCAGTTACTCCTTACAGGTCTACGAGCAGTACTTC
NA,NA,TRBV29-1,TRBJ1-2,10,CSVTGGGYTF,TGCAGCGTCACTGGGGGCGGCTACACCTTC
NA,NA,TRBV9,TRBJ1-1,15,CASSVVAGLNTEAFF,TGTGCCAGCAGCGTAGTTGCAGGGCTGAACACTGAAGCTTTCTTT
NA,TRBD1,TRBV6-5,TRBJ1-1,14,CASSVGQGHTEAFF,TGTGCCAGCAGTGTAGGACAGGGGCACACTGAAGCTTTCTTT